This TCR beta chain stems from a study of cytomegalovirus exposure and HLA in healthy donors. Vbeta (60) and Jbeta (13) primers were used in the PCR. Generated by immunoSEQ multiplex PCR, the TCRdb table keeps only in-frame clones and is missing some. The sample carries some 120,000 clones, roughly 78% recorded once. Points from the study as a whole: In a later analysis, compared with equally common non-associated chains, HLA-associated beta chains were more expanded. In an earlier analysis, about 90% or about 30%: the productive usage of most TCR beta V segments.

Healthy bone marrow donors made up the donors. Details on this clone: Its target is unknown.

The TCR comes from a man aged 25 to 40 in good health and CMV-seronegative. The sample taken for sequencing was PBMCs.

CDR3 amino acids: CAIRGYDRGREDEQYF. The CDR3 DNA follows: TGTGCCATCCGTGGTTATGACAGGGGGCGCGAGGACGAGCAGTACTTC. The chain carries TRBV10-3 and TRBJ2-5, with 10 bases that match TRBD1. TRBJ2-7 matches the DNA end more closely, so the J call is doubtful. Germline V CDR1 and CDR2: ENHRY, SYGVKD. The CDR3 is 16 amino acids.